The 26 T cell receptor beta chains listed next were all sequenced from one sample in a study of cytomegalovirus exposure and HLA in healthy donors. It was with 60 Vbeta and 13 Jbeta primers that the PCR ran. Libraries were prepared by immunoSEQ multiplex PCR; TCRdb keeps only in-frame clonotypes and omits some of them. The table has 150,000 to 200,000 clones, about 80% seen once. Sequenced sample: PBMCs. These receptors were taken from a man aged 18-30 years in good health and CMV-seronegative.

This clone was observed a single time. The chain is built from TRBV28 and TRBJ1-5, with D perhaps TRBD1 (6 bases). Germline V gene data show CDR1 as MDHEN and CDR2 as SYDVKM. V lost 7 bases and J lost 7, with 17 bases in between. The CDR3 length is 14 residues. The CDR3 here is CASTPGGGRQPQHF. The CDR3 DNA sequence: TGTGCCAGCACCCCTGGGGGGGGCCGACAGCCCCAGCATTTT.

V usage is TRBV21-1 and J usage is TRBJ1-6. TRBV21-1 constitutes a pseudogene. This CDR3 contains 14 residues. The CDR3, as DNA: TGTGCCAGCAGCAAAGGAGGAAGAATTTCACCCCTCCACTTT. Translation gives CASSKGGRISPLHF.

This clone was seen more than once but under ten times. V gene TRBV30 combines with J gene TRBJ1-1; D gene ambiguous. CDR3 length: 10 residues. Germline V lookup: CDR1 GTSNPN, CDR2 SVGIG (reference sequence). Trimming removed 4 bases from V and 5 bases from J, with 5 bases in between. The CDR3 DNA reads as TGTGCCTGGACCGGGACTGAAGCTTTCTTT. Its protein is CAWTGTEAFF.

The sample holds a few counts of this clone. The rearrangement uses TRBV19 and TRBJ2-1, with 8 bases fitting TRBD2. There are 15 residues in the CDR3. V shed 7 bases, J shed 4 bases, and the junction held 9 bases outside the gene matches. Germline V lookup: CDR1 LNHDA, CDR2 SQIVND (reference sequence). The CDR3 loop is CASTQPAGDYNEQFF. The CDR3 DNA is TGTGCCAGTACCCAACCAGCGGGGGATTACAATGAGCAGTTCTTC.

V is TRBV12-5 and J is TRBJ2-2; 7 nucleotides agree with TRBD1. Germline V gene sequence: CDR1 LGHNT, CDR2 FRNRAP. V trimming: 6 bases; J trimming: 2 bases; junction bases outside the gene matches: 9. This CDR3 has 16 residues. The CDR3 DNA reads TGTGCTAGTGGCAAGGACAGGATCGCAAACACCGGGGAGCTGTTTTTT. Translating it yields CASGKDRIANTGELFF.

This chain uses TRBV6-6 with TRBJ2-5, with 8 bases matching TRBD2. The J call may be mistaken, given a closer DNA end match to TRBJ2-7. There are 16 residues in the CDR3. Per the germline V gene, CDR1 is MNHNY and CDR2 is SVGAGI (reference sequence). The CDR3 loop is CASSLLPGGLRYEQYF. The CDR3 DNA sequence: TGTGCCAGCAGCTTACTCCCGGGGGGGCTCCGGTACGAGCAGTACTTC.

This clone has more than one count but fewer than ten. The CDR3 DNA sequence: TGTGCCAGTAGTATGGGACAGGGTCGGTCACCCCTCCACTTT. Translating gives CASSMGQGRSPLHF. The chain joins TRBV19 to TRBJ1-6; 9 positions match TRBD1. Germline CDR1 is LNHDA and CDR2 is SQIVND (reference sequence). CDR3 length: 14 amino acids. V lost 3 bases and J lost 10; bases outside the gene matches: 4.

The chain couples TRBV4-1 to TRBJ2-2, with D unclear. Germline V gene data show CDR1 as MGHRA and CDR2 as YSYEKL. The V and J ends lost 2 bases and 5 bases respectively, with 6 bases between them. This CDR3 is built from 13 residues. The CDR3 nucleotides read TGCGCCAGCAGCCAATCATTTACCGGGGAGCTGTTTTTT. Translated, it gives CASSQSFTGELFF.

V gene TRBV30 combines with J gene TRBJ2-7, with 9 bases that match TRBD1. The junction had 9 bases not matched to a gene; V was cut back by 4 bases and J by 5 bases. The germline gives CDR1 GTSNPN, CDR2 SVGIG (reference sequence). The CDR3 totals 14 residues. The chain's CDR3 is CAWIPPDRGHEQYF. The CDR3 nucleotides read TGTGCCTGGATCCCCCCGGACAGGGGCCACGAGCAGTACTTC. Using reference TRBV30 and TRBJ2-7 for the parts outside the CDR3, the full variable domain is SQTIHQWPATLVQPVGSPLSLECTVEGTSNPNLYWYRQAAGRGLQLLFYSVGIGQISSEVPQNLSASRPQDRQFILSSKKLLLSDSGFYLCAWIPPDRGHEQYFGPGTRLTVT.

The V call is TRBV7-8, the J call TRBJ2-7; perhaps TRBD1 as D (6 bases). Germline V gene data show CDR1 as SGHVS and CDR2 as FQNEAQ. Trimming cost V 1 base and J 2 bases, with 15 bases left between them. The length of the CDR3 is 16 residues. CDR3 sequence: CASSLEGRGPPYEQYF. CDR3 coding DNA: TGTGCCAGCAGCTTAGAAGGCAGGGGACCCCCCTACGAGCAGTACTTC.

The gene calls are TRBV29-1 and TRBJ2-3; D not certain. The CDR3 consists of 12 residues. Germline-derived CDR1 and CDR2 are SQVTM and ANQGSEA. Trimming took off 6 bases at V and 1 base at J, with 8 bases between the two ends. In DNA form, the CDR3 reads TGCAGCGTGTTACCAGGCACAGATACGCAGTATTTT. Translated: CSVLPGTDTQYF.

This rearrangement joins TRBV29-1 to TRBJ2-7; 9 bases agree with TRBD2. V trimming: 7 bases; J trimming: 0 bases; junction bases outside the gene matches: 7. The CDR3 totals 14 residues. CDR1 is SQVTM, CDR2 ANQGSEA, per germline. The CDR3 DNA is TGCAGCGCTGCCCAAGCGGGAGGCTCCTACGAGCAGTACTTC. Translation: CSAAQAGGSYEQYF.

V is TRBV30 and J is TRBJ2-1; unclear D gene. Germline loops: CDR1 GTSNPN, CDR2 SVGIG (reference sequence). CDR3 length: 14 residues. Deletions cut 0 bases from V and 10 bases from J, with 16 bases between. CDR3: CAWSVLLTRSEQFF. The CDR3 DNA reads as TGTGCCTGGAGTGTCCTCCTTACTCGATCAGAGCAGTTCTTC.

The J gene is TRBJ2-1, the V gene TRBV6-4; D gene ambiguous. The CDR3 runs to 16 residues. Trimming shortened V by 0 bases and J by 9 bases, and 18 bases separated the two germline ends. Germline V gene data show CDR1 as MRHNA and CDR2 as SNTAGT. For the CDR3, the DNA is TGTGCCAGCAGTGACTCGAAGTACTCTCTAACTGGTGAGCAGTTCTTC. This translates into CASSDSKYSLTGEQFF.

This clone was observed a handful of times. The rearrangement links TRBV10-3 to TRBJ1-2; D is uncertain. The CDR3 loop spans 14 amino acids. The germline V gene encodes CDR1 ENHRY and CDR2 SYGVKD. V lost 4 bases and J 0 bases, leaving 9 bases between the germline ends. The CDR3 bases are TGTGCCATCAGTGGGGCAGCCTCTAACTATGGCTACACCTTC. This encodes CAISGAASNYGYTF.

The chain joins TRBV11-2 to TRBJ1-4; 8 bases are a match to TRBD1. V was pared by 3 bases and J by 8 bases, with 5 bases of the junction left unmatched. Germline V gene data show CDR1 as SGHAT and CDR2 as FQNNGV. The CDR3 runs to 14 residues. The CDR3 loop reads CASSFDRGSEKLFF. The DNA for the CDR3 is TGTGCCAGCAGCTTCGACAGGGGATCGGAAAAACTGTTTTTT.

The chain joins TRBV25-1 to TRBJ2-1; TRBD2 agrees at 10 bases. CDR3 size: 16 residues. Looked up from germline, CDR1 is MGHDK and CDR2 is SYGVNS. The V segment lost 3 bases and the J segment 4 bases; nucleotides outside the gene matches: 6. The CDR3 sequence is CASSDQRGGKYNEQFF. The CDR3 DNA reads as TGTGCCAGCAGTGACCAGCGGGGGGGAAAATACAATGAGCAGTTCTTC.

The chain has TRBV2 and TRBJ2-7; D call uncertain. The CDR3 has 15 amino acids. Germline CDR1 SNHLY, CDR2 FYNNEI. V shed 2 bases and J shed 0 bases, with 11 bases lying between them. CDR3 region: CASSERQRYSYEQYF. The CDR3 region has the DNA TGTGCCAGCAGTGAACGACAACGATACTCCTACGAGCAGTACTTC.

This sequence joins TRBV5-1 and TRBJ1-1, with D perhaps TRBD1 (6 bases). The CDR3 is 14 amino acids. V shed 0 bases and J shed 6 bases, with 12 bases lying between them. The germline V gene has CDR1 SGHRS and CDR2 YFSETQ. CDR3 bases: TGCGCCAGCAGCTTGGGGGGGGGCTTGGCTGAAGCTTTCTTT. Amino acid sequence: CASSLGGGLAEAFF.

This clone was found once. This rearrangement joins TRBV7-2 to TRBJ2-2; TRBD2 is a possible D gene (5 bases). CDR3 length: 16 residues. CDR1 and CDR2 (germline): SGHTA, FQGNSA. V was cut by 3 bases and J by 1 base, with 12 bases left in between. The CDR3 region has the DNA TGTGCCAGCAGCTTCCGAGGGAGCGTGAACACCGGGGAGCTGTTTTTT. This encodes CASSFRGSVNTGELFF.

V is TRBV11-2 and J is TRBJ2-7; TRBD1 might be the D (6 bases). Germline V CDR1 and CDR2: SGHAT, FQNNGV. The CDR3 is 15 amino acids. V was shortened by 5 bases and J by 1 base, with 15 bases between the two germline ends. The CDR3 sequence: CASSQDRDTSYEQYF. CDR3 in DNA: TGTGCCAGCAGCCAGGACAGAGATACATCCTACGAGCAGTACTTC.

Written as DNA, the CDR3 is TGCAGCGTTGGGACTAGCGGGAGTTATGAGCAGTTCTTC. Amino acids: CSVGTSGSYEQFF. The gene calls are TRBV29-1 and TRBJ2-1; 13 bases align to TRBD2. CDR3 length: 13 amino acids. The germline CDR1 and CDR2 sequences are SQVTM and ANQGSEA. The ends lost 4 bases at V and 8 bases at J; junction bases unmatched: 2.

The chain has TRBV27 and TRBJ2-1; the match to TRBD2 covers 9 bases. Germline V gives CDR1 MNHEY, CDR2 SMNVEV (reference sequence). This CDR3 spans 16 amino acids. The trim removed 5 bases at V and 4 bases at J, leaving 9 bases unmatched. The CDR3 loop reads CASSRRTSELYNEQFF. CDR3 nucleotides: TGTGCCAGCAGTAGAAGGACTAGCGAATTATACAATGAGCAGTTCTTC.

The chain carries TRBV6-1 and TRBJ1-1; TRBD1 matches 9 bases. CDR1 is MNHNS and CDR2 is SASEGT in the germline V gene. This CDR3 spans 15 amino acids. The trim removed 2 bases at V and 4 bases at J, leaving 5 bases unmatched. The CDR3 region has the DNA TGTGCCAGCAGTGAACTTCAGGACAGGGGCACTGAAGCTTTCTTT. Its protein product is CASSELQDRGTEAFF.

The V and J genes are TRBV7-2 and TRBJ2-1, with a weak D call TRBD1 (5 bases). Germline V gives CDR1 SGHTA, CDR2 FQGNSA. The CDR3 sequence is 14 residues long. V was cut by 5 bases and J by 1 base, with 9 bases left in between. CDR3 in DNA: TGTGCCAGCAGCCCAGGGATTTCCTACAATGAGCAGTTCTTC. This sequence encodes CASSPGISYNEQFF. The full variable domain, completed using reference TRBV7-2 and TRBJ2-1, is GAGVSQSPSNKVTEKGKDVELRCDPISGHTALYWYRQSLGQGLEFLIYFQGNSAPDKSGLPSDRFSAERTGGSVSTLTIQRTQQEDSAVYLCASSPGISYNEQFFGPGTRLTVL.

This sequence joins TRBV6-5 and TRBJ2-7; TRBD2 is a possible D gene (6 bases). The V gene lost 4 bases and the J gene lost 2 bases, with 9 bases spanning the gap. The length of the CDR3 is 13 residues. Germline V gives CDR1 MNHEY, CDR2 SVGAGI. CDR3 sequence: CASSFSGTYEQYF. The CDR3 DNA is TGTGCCAGCAGTTTTAGCGGAACCTACGAGCAGTACTTC.